These T cell receptor beta chains were read from a single sample in a study of blood T cell repertoires in COVID-19. Produced via immunoSEQ multiplex PCR; TCRdb's table is partial and in-frame only. The table records 250,000 to 300,000 clones, approximately 85% of them present only once. The sequencing sample was made of PBMCs or T cells enriched from blood (not recorded which). The receptors were sampled from a woman in her forties or fifties who had recovered from COVID-19. Each CDR3 is given with its conserved first and last residue. D genes are given only for firm matches. Only part of the rows carry a size: once, few, many, or a class if the clone is expanded.

V,J,D,size,CDR3,DNA
TRBV28,TRBJ2-3,TRBD2,NA,CASRGLAGERPTDTQYF,TGTGCCAGCAGGGGACTAGCGGGAGAGCGGCCCACAGATACGCAGTATTTT
TRBV5-4,TRBJ1-1,NA,NA,CASSSPGSDTEAFF,TGTGCCAGCAGCTCGCCCGGGTCAGACACTGAAGCTTTCTTT
TRBV27,TRBJ2-1,NA,NA,CASSLSLLSVYNEQFF,TGTGCCAGCAGTTTATCGCTACTATCCGTCTACAATGAGCAGTTCTTC
TRBV27,TRBJ2-7,TRBD2,NA,CASSRLGGGAYEQYF,TGTGCCAGCAGTCGCCTCGGCGGGGGAGCCTACGAGCAGTACTTC
TRBV3-1/TRBV3-2,TRBJ1-2,NA,NA,CASSQKGGATGYGYTF,TGTGCCAGCAGCCAAAAAGGGGGAGCTACTGGGTATGGCTACACCTTC
TRBV28,TRBJ1-1,TRBD1,few,CASSLKDRGTEAFF,TGTGCCAGCAGTTTGAAGGACAGGGGCACTGAAGCTTTCTTT
TRBV29-1,TRBJ2-5,NA,NA,CSVRISGGGETQYF,TGCAGCGTTAGGATCTCAGGGGGAGGAGAGACCCAGTACTTC
TRBV6-5,TRBJ1-4,TRBD1,NA,CASSYSRGGGAEKLFF,TGTGCCAGCAGTTACTCTAGAGGAGGGGGCGCGGAAAAACTGTTTTTT
TRBV6-5,TRBJ2-7,TRBD1,NA,CASSSWDRGYEQYF,TGTGCCAGCAGTTCCTGGGACAGGGGCTACGAGCAGTACTTC
TRBV5-1,TRBJ1-3,NA,NA,CASSLASGNTIYF,TGCGCCAGCAGCTTGGCGAGTGGAAACACCATATATTTT
TRBV28,TRBJ1-5,NA,NA,CASSFLGGFGQPQHF,TGTGCCAGCAGTTTCCTAGGAGGGTTTGGTCAGCCCCAGCATTTT
TRBV4-1,TRBJ2-7,TRBD2,NA,CASSPGTSADYEQYF,TGCGCCAGCAGCCCCGGAACTAGCGCGGACTACGAGCAGTACTTC
TRBV2,TRBJ1-1,TRBD1,NA,CASSRSRQGGTEAFF,TGTGCCAGCAGCCGGAGTCGACAGGGAGGCACTGAAGCTTTCTTT
TRBV9,TRBJ2-7,NA,NA,CASSPQETGYGYEQYF,TGTGCCAGCAGCCCCCAGGAAACAGGGTACGGTTACGAGCAGTACTTC
TRBV4-1,TRBJ1-2,TRBD1,few,CASSQTRDSYGYTF,TGCGCCAGCAGCCAAACTCGGGACAGCTATGGCTACACCTTC
TRBV9,TRBJ2-2,TRBD1,few,CASSQRDRGTGELFF,TGTGCCAGCAGCCAACGGGACAGAGGGACCGGGGAGCTGTTTTTT
TRBV4-1,TRBJ2-2,NA,once,CASSQGPDISNTGELFF,TGCGCCAGCAGCCAAGGGCCAGATATTTCGAACACCGGGGAGCTGTTTTTT
TRBV2,TRBJ2-1,TRBD2,few,CASSEAGTSGRKFF,TGTGCCAGCAGTGAAGCTGGGACTAGCGGGAGAAAGTTCTTC
TRBV6-5,TRBJ2-3,TRBD1,NA,CASSYSKGGADTQYF,TGTGCCAGCAGTTACTCAAAAGGGGGCGCAGATACGCAGTATTTT
TRBV29-1,TRBJ2-5,TRBD1,NA,CSVRQGARETQYF,TGCAGCGTTAGACAGGGGGCACGCGAGACCCAGTACTTC
TRBV4-2,TRBJ1-1,TRBD1,NA,CASSQAQTGGTEAFF,TGTGCCAGCAGCCAAGCCCAGACAGGGGGCACTGAAGCTTTCTTT
TRBV6-1,TRBJ1-5,TRBD1,NA,CASSATQGGSNNQPQHF,TGTGCCAGCAGTGCCACACAGGGGGGAAGCAATAATCAGCCCCAGCATTTT
TRBV7-9,TRBJ1-1,NA,NA,CASTALWQGTEAFF,TGTGCCAGCACCGCCCTGTGGCAGGGCACTGAAGCTTTCTTT
TRBV5-1,TRBJ2-7,TRBD1,NA,CASSSGQGANEQYF,TGCGCCAGCAGCTCTGGACAGGGGGCCAACGAGCAGTACTTC
TRBV29-1,TRBJ2-3,NA,NA,CSVEKGGTDTQYF,TGCAGCGTTGAAAAGGGGGGCACAGATACGCAGTATTTT
TRBV27,TRBJ2-7,TRBD1,NA,CATRDRGYEQYF,TGTGCCACCCGGGACAGGGGCTACGAGCAGTACTTC
TRBV13,TRBJ2-7,NA,few,CASSIYLYEQYF,TGTGCCAGCAGCATCTACTTGTACGAGCAGTACTTC